The 2 T cell receptor beta chains in this list originate from one sample, sequenced in a study of beta chain features in type 1 diabetes. What was sequenced were expressed TCRB transcripts, since all of the isolated RNA had been reverse transcribed. The protocol was immunoSEQ multiplex PCR, while the TCRdb copy is restricted to in-frame clones and leaves out a portion. The sample yields approximately 470,000 clones, approximately 30% seen once. Sequencing was done on a sample of naive CD4+ T cells from blood. The receptors here all came from a man younger than 30 in good health.

V is TRBV29-1 and J is TRBJ2-5; D may be TRBD1 (6 bases). Between the trimmed V and J ends, which lost 7 bases and 4 bases, there was a span of 13 bases. CDR3 length equals 12 residues. Germline-derived CDR1 and CDR2 are SQVTM and ANQGSEA. The CDR3 region has the DNA TGCAGCGCCTCCACAGGGATAGAGACCCAGTACTTC. Residues: CSASTGIETQYF.

This chain uses TRBV9 with TRBJ2-2, with 10 bases fitting TRBD1. CDR1 SGDLS and CDR2 YYNGEE come from the germline V gene. The CDR3 runs to 14 residues. The V segment lost 4 bases and the J segment 4 bases; nucleotides outside the gene matches: 1. CDR3 sequence reads: CASSWDRGTGELFF. CDR3 in DNA: TGTGCCAGCAGCTGGGACAGGGGCACCGGGGAGCTGTTTTTT.